The next 27 T cell receptor beta chains were all read from a single sample in a study of blood T cell repertoires in COVID-19. The method was immunoSEQ multiplex PCR; TCRdb's version includes in-frame clones alone and lacks a portion of them. The sample contains roughly 300,000 clones, 87% of which appear only once. Sequenced material: PBMCs or T cells enriched from blood (not recorded which). The origin of the receptors is a woman in her thirties who had recovered from COVID-19.

The chain has TRBV10-1 and TRBJ2-1; the match to TRBD1 covers 9 bases. CDR3 size: 16 residues. Germline-derived CDR1 and CDR2 are WNHNN and SYGVQD (reference sequence). Trimming removed 4 bases from V and 7 bases from J; junction bases left unmatched: 11. The CDR3 sequence: CASSGLQGAVGNEQFF. CDR3 DNA: TGCGCCAGCAGTGGATTACAGGGGGCGGTGGGGAATGAGCAGTTCTTC.

The chain carries TRBV7-9 and TRBJ1-2; TRBD1 is a possible D gene (5 bases). Germline CDR1 is SEHNR and CDR2 is FQNEAQ (reference sequence). V was clipped by 5 bases and J by 8 bases, with 18 bases between them. This CDR3 is 14 amino acids long. CDR3 nucleotide sequence: TGTGCCAGCAGCATAGTGGGGACTACCAACGGCTACACCTTC. Its translation is CASSIVGTTNGYTF.

This chain uses TRBV2 with TRBJ2-5; TRBD2 is a possible D gene (6 bases). The germline V gene has CDR1 SNHLY and CDR2 FYNNEI. CDR3 length: 13 amino acids. V gave up 5 bases and J gave up 5 bases, with 12 bases separating them. The CDR3 sequence: CASSQGEEETQYF. The CDR3 nucleotides are TGTGCCAGCAGTCAAGGGGAGGAGGAGACCCAGTACTTC.

The count of this clone is one. The V call is TRBV11-3, the J call TRBJ2-1; maybe TRBD2 (6 bases). The length of the CDR3 is 16 residues. Trimming removed 1 base at V and 7 bases at J, with 17 bases between. The germline V gene encodes CDR1 SGHNT and CDR2 YENEEA. The CDR3 DNA follows: TGTGCCAGCAGCTTAGGCCCAGGAGGGCGGGGAAATGAGCAGTTCTTC. It codes for CASSLGPGGRGNEQFF.

DNA of the CDR3: TGTGCCAGCTCACCACCCGACAGGGGTAATTCACCCCTCCACTTT. Protein product: CASSPPDRGNSPLHF. The chain is built from TRBV18 and TRBJ1-6; 8 positions agree with TRBD1. V lost 0 bases to trimming and J lost 6 bases; unmatched junction nucleotides: 1. This CDR3 contains 15 residues. In germline, CDR1 is KGHSH, CDR2 LQKENI.

The rearrangement joins TRBV7-9 to TRBJ1-2; D remains unclear. V shed 1 base and J shed 4 bases, with 7 bases lying between them. CDR3 length: 13 residues. The V gene's germline CDR1 is SEHNR and CDR2 FQNEAQ (reference sequence). CDR3 sequence reads: CASSLGSSYGYTF. In DNA, the CDR3 is TGTGCCAGCAGCTTAGGATCTAGCTATGGCTACACCTTC.

The gene calls are TRBV2 and TRBJ1-1; D gene unclear. CDR1 is SNHLY, CDR2 FYNNEI, per germline. This CDR3 contains 14 residues. Trimming pared 1 base from V and 4 bases from J, leaving 10 bases between. In DNA form, the CDR3 reads TGTGCCAGCAGTGAAGGGTCGCTGCGCACTGAAGCTTTCTTT. Its protein product is CASSEGSLRTEAFF.

V usage is TRBV27 and J usage is TRBJ2-3; the match to TRBD1 covers 11 bases. The CDR3 spans 16 residues. Germline V gives CDR1 MNHEY, CDR2 SMNVEV (reference sequence). With V trimmed by 7 bases and J by 2 bases, 8 bases remained unmatched. CDR3 sequence: CASTPGQGGNTDTQYF. CDR3 sequence (DNA): TGTGCCAGCACCCCGGGACAGGGGGGAAACACAGATACGCAGTATTTT.

The rearrangement joins TRBV6-1 to TRBJ2-1, with 8 bases lining up with TRBD2. V shed 0 bases and J 13 bases; nucleotides not matched to a gene: 11. The V gene's germline CDR1 is MNHNS and CDR2 SASEGT. This CDR3 has 15 residues. CDR3 loop: CASSEAPAAGGVQFF. The CDR3 bases are TGTGCCAGCAGTGAAGCCCCGGCGGCGGGGGGCGTCCAGTTCTTC.

DNA for the CDR3: TGTGCCAGCAGTTACTCGATCGCAGGACAGCTGAACACTGAAGCTTTCTTT. It encodes CASSYSIAGQLNTEAFF. V gene TRBV6-2 or TRBV6-3 combines with J gene TRBJ1-1; a possible D gene is TRBD1 (6 bases). The CDR3 totals 17 residues. Germline CDR1 is MNHEY and CDR2 is SVGEGT. V lost 0 bases and J 0 bases, leaving 14 bases between the germline ends.

As DNA, the CDR3 is TGTGCCAGTAGTATAGTGGGCCCAGCGGGGTGGACCGGGGAGCTGTTTTTT. Its translation: CASSIVGPAGWTGELFF. This rearrangement joins TRBV19 to TRBJ2-2; 7 nucleotides match TRBD2. V was clipped by 1 base and J by 5 bases; unmatched bases: 10. The length of the CDR3 is 17 residues. CDR1 is LNHDA, CDR2 SQIVND, per germline (reference sequence).

The rearrangement links TRBV5-1 to TRBJ2-4, with 7 bases matching TRBD1. CDR1 SGHRS and CDR2 YFSETQ come from the germline V gene. The CDR3 has 15 residues. V lost 0 bases, J lost 5 bases, and 5 bases stayed unmatched. The CDR3 DNA reads TGCGCCAGCAGCTTGGGACAGGGTAATCAAAACATTCAGTACTTC. As protein: CASSLGQGNQNIQYF.

V gene TRBV30 combines with J gene TRBJ1-6, with no clear D. This CDR3 contains 14 residues. Germline CDR1 GTSNPN, CDR2 SVGIG (reference sequence). Trimming removed 0 bases at V and 4 bases at J, with 7 bases between. In nucleotides, the CDR3 is TGTGCCTGGAGTGTTGTCGGTTATAATTCACCCCTCCACTTT. Its protein product is CAWSVVGYNSPLHF. Based on the CDR3 plus reference TRBV30 and TRBJ1-6, the full variable domain is SQTIHQWPATLVQPVGSPLSLECTVEGTSNPNLYWYRQAAGRGLQLLFYSVGIGQISSEVPQNLSASRPQDRQFILSSKKLLLSDSGFYLCAWSVVGYNSPLHFGNGTRLTVT.

This chain connects TRBV6-2 or TRBV6-3 to TRBJ2-3; 8 bases are shared with TRBD2. Trimming at V came to 2 bases and at J to 0 bases, leaving 10 bases not matched to a gene. CDR1 is MNHEY and CDR2 is SVGEGT in the germline V gene. CDR3 length: 18 residues. The CDR3 DNA sequence: TGTGCCAGCAGTTACCAATCACTAGCGGCCCCTAGCACAGATACGCAGTATTTT. This gives the protein CASSYQSLAAPSTDTQYF.

This clone was picked up one time. This sequence joins TRBV15 and TRBJ1-6; D possibly corresponds to TRBD1 (5 bases). This CDR3 region has 15 residues. Germline V gene data show CDR1 as LNHNV and CDR2 as YYDKDF (reference sequence). Trimming pared 0 bases from V and 7 bases from J, leaving 10 bases between. In DNA, the CDR3 is TGTGCCACCAGCAGAGAGGGGCCCATAAATTCACCCCTCCACTTT. Translated: CATSREGPINSPLHF. The full variable domain, completed using reference TRBV15 and TRBJ1-6, is DAMVIQNPRYQVTQFGKPVTLSCSQTLNHNVMYWYQQKSSQAPKLLFHYYDKDFNNEADTPDNFQSRRPNTSFCFLDIRSPGLGDTAMYLCATSREGPINSPLHFGNGTRLTVT.

This clone was counted once. The rearrangement links TRBV3-1 (or the pseudogene TRBV3-2) to TRBJ1-2; D not resolved. CDR1 LGHDT and CDR2 YNNKEL come from the germline V gene (reference sequence). This CDR3 region has 14 residues. Trimming took off 1 base at V and 5 bases at J, with 11 bases between the two ends. The CDR3 here is CASSQGLDRYGYTF. The CDR3 region has the DNA TGTGCCAGCAGCCAAGGTCTTGATCGGTATGGCTACACCTTC.

The V and J genes are TRBV9 and TRBJ1-2, with a possible D match to TRBD1 (6 bases). Germline lookup yields CDR1 SGDLS and CDR2 YYNGEE. This CDR3 comprises 14 residues. Trimming cost V 5 bases and J 7 bases, with 18 bases left between them. CDR3 nucleotide sequence: TGTGCCAGCAGAAGAACAGGGACCGGCGGTGGCTACACCTTC. Protein: CASRRTGTGGGYTF.

V and J are TRBV2 and TRBJ1-2; 10 bases are shared with TRBD1. Trimming took 8 bases from V and 8 from J; bases not matched to a gene: 11. Germline values: CDR1 SNHLY, CDR2 FYNNEI. The CDR3 consists of 14 residues. CDR3 region: CASPIRGQGHGYTF. CDR3 sequence (DNA): TGTGCCAGCCCAATCAGGGGACAGGGGCACGGCTACACCTTC.

This clone appeared a single time. The V gene is TRBV10-3, the J gene TRBJ1-6; D may be TRBD1 (5 bases). Trimming pared 4 bases from V and 1 base from J, leaving 11 bases between. Germline V gene data show CDR1 as ENHRY and CDR2 as SYGVKD. The CDR3 spans 16 residues. The CDR3 DNA reads TGTGCCATCAGTGCGGGGGAACAGTCCTATAATTCACCCCTCCACTTT. Translating it yields CAISAGEQSYNSPLHF.

This clone has just a few counts. This rearrangement joins TRBV4-3 to TRBJ1-2; 7 positions agree with TRBD1. The V and J ends lost 0 bases and 4 bases, in that order; junction bases with no gene match: 8. In germline, CDR1 is LGHNA, CDR2 YSLEER. This CDR3 is built from 16 residues. CDR3 in DNA: TGCGCCAGCAGCCAAGATGCGACAGGGAGAAGCTATGGCTACACCTTC. This codes for CASSQDATGRSYGYTF.

The chain uses TRBV19 and TRBJ1-6, with 9 bases fitting TRBD1. The CDR3 covers 16 residues. Germline V gene data show CDR1 as LNHDA and CDR2 as SQIVND (reference sequence). V trimming: 6 bases; J trimming: 5 bases; junction bases outside the gene matches: 8. The CDR3 DNA follows: TGTGCCAGTAGCTCGCCGGGACAGGGAAATAATTCACCCCTCCACTTT. Translating it yields CASSSPGQGNNSPLHF.

This chain joins TRBV5-8 and TRBJ1-2; 8 bases are shared with TRBD1. V lost 2 bases to trimming and J lost 2 bases; unmatched junction nucleotides: 2. This CDR3 has 14 amino acids. Looked up from germline, CDR1 is SGHTS and CDR2 is YDEGEE. The CDR3 is CASSLYRGNYGYTF. The CDR3 bases are TGTGCCAGCAGCTTATACAGGGGGAACTATGGCTACACCTTC.

The chain recombines TRBV6-5 with TRBJ1-2; D may be TRBD1 (6 bases). The V gene's germline CDR1 is MNHEY and CDR2 SVGAGI. The CDR3 is 14 residues long. Trimming shortened V by 6 bases and J by 8 bases, and 19 bases separated the two germline ends. The CDR3 sequence: CASSSLGTSGGYTF. For the CDR3, the DNA is TGTGCCAGCAGCTCTTTGGGGACATCAGGAGGCTACACCTTC.

The chain combines TRBV27 with TRBJ1-4, with TRBD1 as a possible D gene (5 bases). The germline CDR1 and CDR2 sequences are MNHEY and SMNVEV (reference sequence). This CDR3 is 15 amino acids long. The V end was cut by 4 bases, the J end by 4 bases, with 13 bases between. The CDR3 bases are TGTGCCAGCAGTTCCGGGAGGGGAGTTAATGAAAAACTGTTTTTT. It is translated as CASSSGRGVNEKLFF.

This clone was counted only a few times. The chain joins TRBV19 to TRBJ1-1; 11 bases align to TRBD1. Germline V lookup: CDR1 LNHDA, CDR2 SQIVND (reference sequence). With 5 bases clipped from V and 0 bases from J, the junction kept 5 bases outside the gene matches. This CDR3 spans 16 amino acids. CDR3 DNA: TGTGCCAGTAGTGGCGGGACAGGGGGGGTGAACACTGAAGCTTTCTTT. As protein: CASSGGTGGVNTEAFF.

The chain links TRBV7-9 to TRBJ2-7; D uncertain. Looked up from germline, CDR1 is SEHNR and CDR2 is FQNEAQ (reference sequence). V was cut by 7 bases and J by 5 bases, with 12 bases left in between. CDR3 length: 12 residues. Here the CDR3 DNA reads TGTGCCAGCATGGCCATGGGCCACGAGCAGTACTTC. The encoded protein is CASMAMGHEQYF.

The CDR3 nucleotides are TGCAGCGTACAGGGAGGGAGGATGGATGGCTACACCTTC. Amino acids: CSVQGGRMDGYTF. The J gene is TRBJ1-2, the V gene TRBV29-1; maybe TRBD1 (6 bases). Germline V gives CDR1 SQVTM, CDR2 ANQGSEA. This CDR3 has 13 amino acids. With 6 bases removed from V and 6 bases from J, the gap between germline ends came to 17 bases. Full variable domain (outside the CDR3, taken from reference TRBV29-1 and TRBJ1-2): SAVISQKPSRDICQRGTSLTIQCQVDSQVTMMFWYRQQPGQSLTLIATANQGSEATYESGFVIDKFPISRPNLTFSTLTVSNMSPEDSSIYLCSVQGGRMDGYTFGSGTRLTVV.